This T cell receptor (beta chain) was recovered during a study of blood T cell repertoires in COVID-19. Study at large: The cDNA or gDNA used as material had been derived from T cells, B-cell-depleted T cells, or PBMCs.

Germline-derived CDR1 and CDR2 are MNHEY and SMNVEV (reference sequence). Trimming took 0 bases from V and 8 from J; bases not matched to a gene: 5. The CDR3 is 17 amino acids. The repertoire was sequenced with immunoSEQ multiplex PCR; TCRdb's copy has only in-frame clones and lacks some. The sample lists around 170,000 clones, about 82% seen once, with around 8.6% in the top ten. Recovered participants had two consecutive negative NP/OP PCR tests, healthcare professional clearance, or symptom resolution. The receptor's source is a woman aged 25 to 39 who had recovered from COVID-19. What was sequenced was PBMCs or T cells enriched from blood (not recorded which). The V and J genes are TRBV27 and TRBJ2-1, with 15 bases fitting TRBD2. Here the CDR3 reads CASSLSWGLAGGDEQFF. For the CDR3, the DNA is TGTGCCAGCAGTTTATCCTGGGGACTAGCGGGAGGTGATGAGCAGTTCTTC.